This T cell receptor (beta chain) stems from a study of blood T cell repertoires in COVID-19. Original processing notes: Estimation of nucleated cell counts was performed using reference gene primer amplification. The repertoire was sequenced with immunoSEQ multiplex PCR; TCRdb's copy has only in-frame clones and lacks some. D and trimming come from the DNA, and the V and J calls and clone size come from that table. The sample has approximately 180,000 clones; more than 70% are singletons. The V gene lost 4 bases and the J gene lost 4 bases, with 17 bases spanning the gap. The CDR3 length is 15 residues. The germline V gene has CDR1 SGHDT and CDR2 YYEEEE.

Input material: peripheral blood. This receptor was identified in a human donor in a cohort sampled during active COVID-19. J is TRBJ1-2 and V is TRBV5-6; unclear D gene. Here the CDR3 DNA reads TGTGCCAGCAGCCCCCAAGGCGGAAACATCTATGGCTACACCTTC. The encoded protein is CASSPQGGNIYGYTF.